The 19 T cell receptor beta chains below were found in one sample sequenced in a study of early T cells in non-severe SARS-CoV-2 infection. TCRdb reanalysed the 5' RACE reads using MiXCR and keeps one entry per CDR3 protein. The top ten clones hold around 5.8% of a sample with 55,000 to 75,000 distinct CDR3 sequences, 11% of them seen once. Source material: whole blood. These receptors originate from an adult who was a healthcare worker with PCR-confirmed SARS-CoV-2 infection or an uninfected control (not recorded which).

This clonotype was counted many times. The chain links TRBV4-1 to TRBJ1-4; D uncertain. From germline, CDR1 is MGHRA and CDR2 YSYEKL. V was trimmed by 1 base and J by 8 bases, leaving 17 bases between them. The length of the CDR3 is 16 residues. CDR3 nucleotide sequence: TGCGCCAGCAGCCAAGTGTATAGGAGGTCGGGGGAAAAACTGTTTTTT. Encoded protein: CASSQVYRRSGEKLFF.

For this clonotype: A junction boundary mismatches the germline segment, possibly from a read error. The chain links TRBV7-8 to TRBJ2-2; D is possibly TRBD2 (7 bases). CDR3 length: 16 residues. Germline-derived CDR1 and CDR2 are SGHVS and FQNEAQ. The CDR3 loop reads CVSSLAYAGAAGELFF. The DNA for the CDR3 is TGTGTCAGCAGCTTAGCGTATGCGGGGGCGGCCGGGGAGCTGTTTTTT.

There are a few counts of this clonotype. This rearrangement joins TRBV5-1 to TRBJ2-7; D might be TRBD2 (6 bases). Germline-derived CDR1 and CDR2 are SGHRS and YFSETQ. This CDR3 region has 13 residues. The V gene lost 2 bases and the J gene lost 3 bases, with 9 bases spanning the gap. In nucleotides, the CDR3 is TGCGCCAGCAGCTTAAGACTAGACTACGAGCAGTACTTC. Amino acids: CASSLRLDYEQYF.

The V call is TRBV14, the J call TRBJ1-1, with D possibly being TRBD1 (6 bases). Germline V gene lookup returns CDR1 SGHDN and CDR2 FVKESK. The CDR3 consists of 19 residues. V lost 1 base to trimming and J lost 0 bases, with 21 bases between them. CDR3 nucleotide sequence: TGTGCCAGCAGCCAAGCCTGGGGGGGCAGTATCAACATGAACACTGAAGCTTTCTTT. Its translation: CASSQAWGGSINMNTEAFF.

Only a few counts were recorded for this clonotype. This sequence joins TRBV13 and TRBJ2-1; D gene ambiguous. Between the trimmed V and J ends, which lost 4 bases and 9 bases, there was a span of 22 bases. CDR1 and CDR2 from the germline V gene are PRHDT and FYEKMQ (reference sequence). The CDR3 is made up of 16 amino acids. The CDR3 region has the DNA TGTGCCAGCAGCTCTCTCGTAATGGGTCGCGCCACTGAGCAGTTCTTC. It yields the protein CASSSLVMGRATEQFF.

In this sample, this clonotype turned up many times. V and J are TRBV7-7 and TRBJ2-1; 8 nucleotides align to TRBD2. V trimming: 1 base; J trimming: 4 bases; junction bases outside the gene matches: 6. The CDR3 covers 16 residues. CDR1 is SSHAT, CDR2 FNYEAQ, per germline (reference sequence). The CDR3 is CASSLGVSSGYNEQFF. CDR3 nucleotide sequence: TGTGCCAGCAGCTTAGGTGTTTCTAGCGGGTACAATGAGCAGTTCTTC. The entire variable domain, with the rest obtained from reference TRBV7-7 and TRBJ2-1, is as follows: GAGVSQSPRYKVTKRGQDVTLRCDPISSHATLYWYQQALGQGPEFLTYFNYEAQPDKSGLPSDRFSAERPEGSISTLTIQRTEQRDSAMYRCASSLGVSSGYNEQFFGPGTRLTVL.

V usage is TRBV12-3 or TRBV12-4 and J usage is TRBJ2-5, with D possibly being TRBD1 (6 bases). This CDR3 region has 13 residues. Trimming stripped 4 bases from V and 5 bases from J, with 11 bases between. The CDR3 sequence is CASSSSGVETQYF. Here the CDR3 DNA reads TGTGCCAGCAGTTCCTCAGGGGTGGAGACCCAGTACTTC.

The chain carries TRBV14 and TRBJ1-3, with no clear D. Deletions cut 4 bases from V and 4 bases from J, with 11 bases between. The germline CDR1 and CDR2 sequences are SGHDN and FVKESK. The CDR3 totals 14 residues. This chain's CDR3 is CASSRLTGGNTIYF. DNA for the CDR3: TGTGCCAGCAGCCGCCTTACTGGGGGAAACACCATATATTTT.

This clonotype was observed a single time. This chain connects TRBV19 to TRBJ2-2, with 9 bases fitting TRBD2. Trimming took 7 bases from V and 6 from J; bases not matched to a gene: 9. CDR3 length: 15 amino acids. In germline, CDR1 is LNHDA, CDR2 SQIVND (reference sequence). CDR3 DNA: TGTGCCAGTACTAGCGGGACCCCTTCACCCGGGGAGCTGTTTTTT. Its translation is CASTSGTPSPGELFF.

This sequence joins TRBV20-1 and TRBJ2-5; TRBD2 might be the D (6 bases). CDR3 length equals 14 residues. Looked up from germline, CDR1 is DFQATT and CDR2 is SNEGSKA (reference sequence). The ends were cut back, 4 bases at V and 3 bases at J, with 15 bases in the middle. Here the CDR3 reads CSANSGVSKETQYF. CDR3 bases: TGCAGTGCTAATTCGGGGGTGTCAAAAGAGACCCAGTACTTC.

This clonotype turned up a few times. The chain employs TRBV15 and TRBJ2-1, with TRBD1 matching 8 bases. CDR3 length: 17 residues. After removal of 0 bases from V and 7 bases from J, the junction contained 11 bases not matched to a gene. Germline-derived CDR1 and CDR2 are LNHNV and YYDKDF (reference sequence). CDR3 residues: CATSRDIGAGGPNEQFF. The CDR3 region has the DNA TGTGCCACCAGCAGAGATATTGGGGCAGGGGGCCCGAATGAGCAGTTCTTC.

This clonotype was detected only a few times. The chain has TRBV5-1 and TRBJ2-2; D might be TRBD1 or TRBD2, each matching 5 bases. Trimming removed 4 bases from V and 2 bases from J, with 12 bases in between. The CDR3 runs to 15 residues. The V gene's germline CDR1 is SGHRS and CDR2 YFSETQ. The CDR3 sequence is CASSVGTYNTGELFF. As DNA, the CDR3 is TGCGCCAGCAGCGTCGGGACCTACAACACCGGGGAGCTGTTTTTT. Combining the CDR3 with reference TRBV5-1 and TRBJ2-2 gives the whole variable domain KAGVTQTPRYLIKTRGQQVTLSCSPISGHRSVSWYQQTPGQGLQFLFEYFSETQRNKGNFPGRFSGRQFSNSRSEMNVSTLELGDSALYLCASSVGTYNTGELFFGEGSRLTVL.

The rearrangement joins TRBV7-2 to TRBJ2-7, with 9 bases lining up with TRBD2. The CDR3 runs to 18 residues. Germline CDR1 and CDR2: SGHTA and FQGNSA. V lost 5 bases and J lost 4; bases outside the gene matches: 18. CDR3 sequence (DNA): TGTGCCAGCAGCCTGGGGGCGGGAGGGAACCAAAATTCATACGAGCAGTACTTC. Protein sequence: CASSLGAGGNQNSYEQYF.

This clonotype was counted a few times. The V gene is TRBV6-5, the J gene TRBJ2-1; unclear D gene. This CDR3 has 14 amino acids. The germline V gene encodes CDR1 MNHEY and CDR2 SVGAGI. With 3 bases removed from V and 1 base from J, the gap between germline ends came to 7 bases. In DNA, the CDR3 is TGTGCCAGCAGTTATTACTCGTCCTACAATGAGCAGTTCTTC. Amino acids: CASSYYSSYNEQFF.

This clonotype was observed at least ten times. The V gene is TRBV20-1, the J gene TRBJ2-3; D is undetermined. Germline V gene data show CDR1 as DFQATT and CDR2 as SNEGSKA (reference sequence). Trimming left V 5 bases short and J 6 bases short, with 18 bases between. The CDR3 sequence is 14 residues long. The CDR3 nucleotides read TGCAGTGCTCCAAAGGGTGGGGTTAGGGATACGCAGTATTTT. Translating gives CSAPKGGVRDTQYF.

The rearrangement joins TRBV4-2 to TRBJ2-1; no reliable D call. The length of the CDR3 is 16 residues. Trimming pared 2 bases from V and 4 bases from J, leaving 15 bases between. Germline lookup yields CDR1 LGHNA and CDR2 YNFKEQ. This chain's CDR3 is CASSQSWLVTYNEQFF. CDR3 in DNA: TGTGCCAGCAGCCAAAGCTGGCTAGTAACGTACAATGAGCAGTTCTTC.

This clonotype was detected ten times or more. The chain joins TRBV28 to TRBJ2-3; no firm D call. The CDR3 is 13 residues long. Looked up from germline, CDR1 is MDHEN and CDR2 is SYDVKM. Between the trimmed V and J ends, which lost 6 bases and 6 bases, there was a span of 13 bases. The CDR3: CASRPTALDTQYF. CDR3 DNA: TGTGCCAGCAGGCCTACTGCTTTGGATACGCAGTATTTT. Full variable domain (remainder filled in from reference TRBV28 and TRBJ2-3): DVKVTQSSRYLVKRTGEKVFLECVQDMDHENMFWYRQDPGLGLRLIYFSYDVKMKEKGDIPEGYSVSREKKERFSLILESASTNQTSMYLCASRPTALDTQYFGPGTRLTVL.

This clonotype was detected many times. This chain joins TRBV28 and TRBJ2-3, with D perhaps TRBD2 (5 bases). This CDR3 has 14 amino acids. V lost 11 bases, J lost 0 bases, and 15 bases lay in between. Per germline, CDR1 MDHEN and CDR2 SYDVKM. The CDR3 nucleotides are TGTGCCGCCGGTTGGGAGTTTAGCACAGATACGCAGTATTTT. Protein: CAAGWEFSTDTQYF.

This clonotype was detected a few times. The chain uses TRBV5-5 and TRBJ2-2; 7 bases fit TRBD1. The germline CDR1 and CDR2 sequences are SGHKS and YYEKEE (reference sequence). The CDR3 extends over 15 amino acids. V was pared by 2 bases and J by 5 bases, with 6 bases of the junction left unmatched. The CDR3 here is CASSFLDRQTGELFF. CDR3 DNA: TGTGCCAGCAGCTTTTTGGACAGGCAGACCGGGGAGCTGTTTTTT. Based on the CDR3 plus reference TRBV5-5 and TRBJ2-2, the full variable domain is DAGVTQSPTHLIKTRGQQVTLRCSPISGHKSVSWYQQVLGQGPQFIFQYYEKEERGRGNFPDRFSARQFPNYSSELNVNALLLGDSALYLCASSFLDRQTGELFFGEGSRLTVL.